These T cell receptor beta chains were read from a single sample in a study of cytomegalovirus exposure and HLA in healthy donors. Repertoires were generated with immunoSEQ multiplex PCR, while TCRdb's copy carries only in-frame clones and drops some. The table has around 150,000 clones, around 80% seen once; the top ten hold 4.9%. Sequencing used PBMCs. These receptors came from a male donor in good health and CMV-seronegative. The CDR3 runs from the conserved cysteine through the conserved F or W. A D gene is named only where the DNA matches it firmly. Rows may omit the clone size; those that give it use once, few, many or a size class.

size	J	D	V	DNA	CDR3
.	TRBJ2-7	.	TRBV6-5	TGTGCCAGCGCCGTCCTTACAAGGGAGAACGAGCAGTACTTC	CASAVLTRENEQYF
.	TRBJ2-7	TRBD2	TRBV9	TGTGCCAGCAGCGCCTCTAGCGGGAGGGCCTACGAGCAGTACTTC	CASSASSGRAYEQYF
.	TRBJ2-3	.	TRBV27	TGTGCCAGCAGTTCCCCCCTGACTCCTCTCACGCAGTATTTT	CASSSPLTPLTQYF
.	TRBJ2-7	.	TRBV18	TGTGCCAGCTCACCAGCCAGTTCCTACGAGCAGTACTTC	CASSPASSYEQYF
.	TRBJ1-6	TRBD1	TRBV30	TGTGCCTGGAGGAGGGGGGACAGGATGAATTCACCCCTCCACTTT	CAWRRGDRMNSPLHF
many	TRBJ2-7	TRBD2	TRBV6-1	TGTGCCAGCAGTGAAGAACTAGCGGGGCCCTACGAGCAGTACTTC	CASSEELAGPYEQYF
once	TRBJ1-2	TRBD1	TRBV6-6	TGTGCCAGCATACCAGGGGGCGCAGACTATGGCTACACCTTC	CASIPGGADYGYTF
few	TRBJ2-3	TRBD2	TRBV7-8	TGTGCCAGCAGCAGACTAAGCGGGGATTCCACAGATACGCAGTATTTT	CASSRLSGDSTDTQYF
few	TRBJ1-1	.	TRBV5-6	TGTGCCAGCAGCTTGGTCACTTCCGGGCGGGGGAACACTGAAGCTTTCTTT	CASSLVTSGRGNTEAFF
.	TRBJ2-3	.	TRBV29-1	TGCAGCGCTGCTGGAGGAGTCGTTACAGATACGCAGTATTTT	CSAAGGVVTDTQYF
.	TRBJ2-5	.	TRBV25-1	TGTGCCAGCAGTCTGGAGACCCAGTACTTC	CASSLETQYF
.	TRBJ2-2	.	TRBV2	TGTGCCAGCACCTTAGAAGAGGAGATCGGGGAGCTGTTTTTT	CASTLEEEIGELFF
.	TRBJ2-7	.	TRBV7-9	TGTGCCAGCAGCTTAGAATTGCGAGGCTACGAGCAGTACTTC	CASSLELRGYEQYF
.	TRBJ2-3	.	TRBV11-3	TGTGCCAGCAGCTTAGCTGCGGGACTGGGGAGGTCAGATACGCAGTATTTT	CASSLAAGLGRSDTQYF
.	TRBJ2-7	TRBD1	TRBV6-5	TGTGCCAGCACGGACAGGTCAGACTACGAGCAGTACTTC	CASTDRSDYEQYF
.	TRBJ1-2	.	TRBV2	TGTGCCAGCAGTGACAGTAACTATGGCTACACCTTC	CASSDSNYGYTF
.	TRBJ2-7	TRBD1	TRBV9	TGTGCCAGCAGCCTCCGGGACAGGGGAACCTACGAGCAGTACTTC	CASSLRDRGTYEQYF
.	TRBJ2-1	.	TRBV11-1	TGTGCCAGCAGCACCAGGACGGTGAACAGGAAGGACAATGAGCAGTTCTTC	CASSTRTVNRKDNEQFF
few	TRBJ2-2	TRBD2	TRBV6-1	TGTGCCAGCAGTGCAACCAGCGGGGCTGGGACCGGGGAGCTGTTTTTT	CASSATSGAGTGELFF
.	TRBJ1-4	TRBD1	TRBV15	TGTGCCACCAGCAAAGACAGGGGCACTAATGAAAAACTGTTTTTT	CATSKDRGTNEKLFF
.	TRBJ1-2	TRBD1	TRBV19	TGTGCCAGTAGTACAGGGGGTAGCAACTATGGCTACACCTTC	CASSTGGSNYGYTF
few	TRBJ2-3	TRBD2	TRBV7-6	TGTGCCAGCAGCTTAACTAGCGGGGCTACAGATACGCAGTATTTT	CASSLTSGATDTQYF
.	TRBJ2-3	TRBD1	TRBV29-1	TGCAGCGTGACCCAGGGGGCTATAGATACGCAGTATTTT	CSVTQGAIDTQYF
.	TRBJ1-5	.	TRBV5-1	TGCGCCAGCAGCTACAATAGCAATCAGCCCCAGCATTTT	CASSYNSNQPQHF
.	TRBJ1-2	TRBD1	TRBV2	TGTGCCAGCAGTGGGACAGGGGGTGGCTACACCTTC	CASSGTGGGYTF
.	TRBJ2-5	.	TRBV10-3	TGTGCCATCAGTGGACGGGACCAAGAGACCCAGTACTTC	CAISGRDQETQYF
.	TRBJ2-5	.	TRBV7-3	TGTGCCAGCAGCCAGACGGTCAGGGAGACCCAGTACTTC	CASSQTVRETQYF
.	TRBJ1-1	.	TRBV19	TGTGCCAGTAGTATTTCCCGGGGGGGCACTGAAGCTTTCTTT	CASSISRGGTEAFF
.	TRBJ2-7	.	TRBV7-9	TGTGCCAGCAGCCCAACACAGGGTTTCTACGAGCAGTACTTC	CASSPTQGFYEQYF
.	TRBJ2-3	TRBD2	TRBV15	TGTGCCACCAGCGAGGGACTAGCGGGGCCGCATCGCACAGATACGCAGTATTTT	CATSEGLAGPHRTDTQYF
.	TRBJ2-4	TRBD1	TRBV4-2	TGTGCCAGCGGAGGGCTACCGGGACAGGGGGCGGTAGCCAAAAACATTCAGTACTTC	CASGGLPGQGAVAKNIQYF
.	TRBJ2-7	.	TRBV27	TGTGCCAGCAGTTCCCGACAGTCTTCCTCCTACGAGCAGTACTTC	CASSSRQSSSYEQYF
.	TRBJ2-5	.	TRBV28	TGTGCCAGCAGTTTGGAGGGAGCCCTGTACCAAGAGACCCAGTACTTC	CASSLEGALYQETQYF
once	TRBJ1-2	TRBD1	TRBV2	TGTGCCAGCAGCGGAGGGGGCGTGGGGAGTAATTACTATGGCTACACCTTC	CASSGGGVGSNYYGYTF
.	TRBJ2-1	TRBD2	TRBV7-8	TGTGCCAGCAGCACCGTTGGCGGGAGTTACAATGAGCAGTTCTTC	CASSTVGGSYNEQFF
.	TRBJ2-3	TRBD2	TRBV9	TGTGCCAGCAGCGCCAATGCCGGGACTAGCGCAGATACGCAGTATTTT	CASSANAGTSADTQYF
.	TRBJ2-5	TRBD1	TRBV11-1	TGTGCCAGCAGCTTGACAGGGGACCTCCAAGAGACCCAGTACTTC	CASSLTGDLQETQYF
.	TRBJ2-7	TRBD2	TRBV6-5	TGTGCCAGCAGTTACTCGTCGCTAGCGGCAGGACGGGAGCAGTACTTC	CASSYSSLAAGREQYF
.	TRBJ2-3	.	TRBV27	TGTGCCAGCAGTTTCATTCAGGCTCCCAGCGATACGCAGTATTTT	CASSFIQAPSDTQYF
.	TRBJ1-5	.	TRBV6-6	TGTGCCAGCATTCTACCCGAGTCGGGGGGAAATCAGCCCCAGCATTTT	CASILPESGGNQPQHF
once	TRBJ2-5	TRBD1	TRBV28	TGTGCCAGCAGTTTGACAGGGGTGAAGACCCAGTACTTC	CASSLTGVKTQYF
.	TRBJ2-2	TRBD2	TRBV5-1	TGCGCCAGCAGCCAAAATTTAGCGGGGGCCGGGGAGCTGTTTTTT	CASSQNLAGAGELFF
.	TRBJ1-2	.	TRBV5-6	TGTGCCAGCAGCCATCCGGGACACTTCTACTATGGCTACACCTTC	CASSHPGHFYYGYTF
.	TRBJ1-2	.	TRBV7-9	TGTGCCAGCAGCCCTACAGGGAACTATGGCTACACCTTC	CASSPTGNYGYTF
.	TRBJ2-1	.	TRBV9	TGTGCCAGCAGCGTAGATGGGGCGTCCTACAATGAGCAGTTCTTC	CASSVDGASYNEQFF
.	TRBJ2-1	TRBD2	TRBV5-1	TGCGCCAGCAGCGTCACACTAGCGGGGGGTAGGGATGAGCAGTTCTTC	CASSVTLAGGRDEQFF
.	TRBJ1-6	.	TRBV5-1	TGCGCCAGCAGCGCGGGAAATAATTCACCCCTCCACTTT	CASSAGNNSPLHF